Detailed here is one T cell receptor beta chain. Antigen specificity is unknown. These data belong to a study of OX40 agonist ivuxolimab in advanced cancers. Generated by immunoSEQ multiplex PCR, the TCRdb table keeps only in-frame clones and is missing some. Of approximately 50,000 clones listed, roughly 85% are singletons. J was trimmed by 4 bases and V by 0 bases; bases with no gene match: 8. Germline lookup yields CDR1 MNHEY and CDR2 SVGAGI. This CDR3 has 16 residues. Findings and caveats of the study: Fewer expanded clones were found on average in CD4+ than in CD8+ T cells. Normalized expansion of T-cell clones was also low for some nonresponders.

V is TRBV6-5 and J is TRBJ1-1; TRBD1 aligns across 7 bases. The TCR comes from an adult with an advanced solid tumor such as melanoma, head and neck, liver or kidney cancer. This material consisted of CD4+ or CD8+ T cells sorted from blood, taken in a trial of the OX40 agonist ivuxolimab. The CDR3 bases are TGTGCCAGCAGTTACTCGAACCCAGGGGGGGGCACTGAAGCTTTCTTT. Translating it yields CASSYSNPGGGTEAFF.